The clone carrying this T cell receptor beta chain turned up a few times. Its antigen remains unidentified. The record originates from a study of blood T cells in healthy people across ages. Overall study results and limits: No one knew whether donors had CMV, which possibly confounded expanded clonotype changes.

After removal of 1 base from V and 6 bases from J, the junction contained 23 bases not matched to a gene. The CDR3 runs to 20 residues. The V gene's germline CDR1 is SQVTM and CDR2 ANQGSEA. All donors came from Russia, were Caucasian and healthy, and spanned ages about 6 to 100. Samples each had at least 5.5 micrograms of total RNA extracted. For the second PCR, which ran for about 7 to 11 cycles, a sample-barcoded 5' primer and a J-beta primer mix were used. Each CDR3 protein is one row after TCRdb ran MiXCR on the 5' RACE reads. The sample holds 1,800,000 or so distinct CDR3 sequences, 30% to 40% seen once.

Sequencing was performed on blood. The TCR sequence derives from a human donor in good health. The chain has TRBV29-1 and TRBJ1-5; TRBD1 matches at 8 bases. The CDR3: CSVEGPPKKELQGEGQPQHF. The CDR3 DNA is TGCAGCGTTGAAGGGCCCCCCAAAAAGGAACTACAGGGGGAGGGTCAGCCCCAGCATTTT.